What follows describes a single T cell receptor (beta chain). The antigen is unknown. Measured with immunoSEQ multiplex PCR; TCRdb has only the in-frame clones, and not every one. The profile shows over 75,000 clones, 80% to 95% of them singletons. The CDR3 has 15 amino acids. Germline V gene data show CDR1 as SEHNR and CDR2 as FQNEAQ (reference sequence). Trimming stripped 6 bases from V and 7 bases from J, with 22 bases between. This entry is derived from a study of OX40 agonist ivuxolimab in advanced cancers. Study at large: Past anti-PD-1, anti-PD-L1 or anti-CTLA-4 therapy was accepted, and around 40% had received some. Notes on the study in general: Antigen specificity of clonally expanded peripheral T cells was not established.

The receptor was isolated from an adult with an advanced solid tumor such as melanoma, head and neck, liver or kidney cancer. The sequenced sample was CD4+ or CD8+ T cells sorted from blood, obtained in a trial of the OX40 agonist ivuxolimab. This chain connects TRBV7-9 to TRBJ2-7; the D call may be TRBD1 or TRBD2 (5 bases each). CDR3 coding DNA: TGTGCCAGCAGTTCAGCCGGGACCCGGGGTATGGAGCAGTACTTC. Protein sequence: CASSSAGTRGMEQYF.